These 21 T cell receptor beta chains originate from one sample sequenced in a study of blood T cell repertoires in COVID-19. Repertoires were generated with immunoSEQ multiplex PCR, while TCRdb's copy carries only in-frame clones and drops some. The table includes roughly 260,000 clones, about 90% detected once. The sequencing sample was made of peripheral blood. The receptors come from a woman in her forties or fifties who had recovered from COVID-19.

The genes are TRBV7-9 and TRBJ2-4; 7 positions agree with TRBD2. After removal of 4 bases from V and 3 bases from J, the junction contained 9 bases not matched to a gene. Germline values: CDR1 SEHNR, CDR2 FQNEAQ (reference sequence). CDR3 size: 16 residues. CDR3 in DNA: TGTGCCAGCAGCTCTTCCCTCTCGGGGGGCAAAAACATTCAGTACTTC. This codes for CASSSSLSGGKNIQYF.

This clone was found once. The CDR3 DNA sequence: TGTGCCAGCAGACCTGACAGGGCCACAGATACGCAGTATTTT. As protein: CASRPDRATDTQYF. V usage is TRBV5-4 and J usage is TRBJ2-3, with TRBD1 identical over 7 bases. V trimming: 5 bases; J trimming: 2 bases; junction bases outside the gene matches: 5. The CDR3 has 14 amino acids. Germline V lookup: CDR1 SGHNT, CDR2 YYREEE (reference sequence).

CDR3 region: CASSLGGGRPQHF. The CDR3 DNA reads as TGTGCCAGCAGTTTAGGGGGAGGGAGGCCCCAGCATTTT. The chain links TRBV28 to TRBJ1-5; tentative D call: TRBD1 (5 bases). The V end lost 2 bases, the J end lost 9 bases, and 11 bases lay between the germline ends. The CDR3 spans 13 residues. Germline V lookup: CDR1 MDHEN, CDR2 SYDVKM.

This clone appeared a single time. The chain combines TRBV6-2 or TRBV6-3 with TRBJ1-1, with D unclear. The germline V and J ends were trimmed by 6 bases and 7 bases, with 9 bases remaining between them. The CDR3 has 11 amino acids. Germline V CDR1 and CDR2: MNHEY, SVGEGT. The DNA of the CDR3 is TGTGCCAGCAGCCGACACGTTGAAGCTTTCTTT. It yields the protein CASSRHVEAFF.

This rearrangement joins TRBV19 to TRBJ1-2; D uncertain. This CDR3 has 14 amino acids. The germline V and J ends were trimmed by 1 base and 3 bases, with 9 bases remaining between them. Looked up from germline, CDR1 is LNHDA and CDR2 is SQIVND (reference sequence). The CDR3 here is CASSIGGSDYGYTF. The DNA for the CDR3 is TGTGCCAGTAGTATAGGAGGCTCCGACTATGGCTACACCTTC.

The chain recombines TRBV9 with TRBJ2-7, with 10 bases fitting TRBD1. Germline values: CDR1 SGDLS, CDR2 YYNGEE. The J segment lost 7 bases and the V segment lost 4 bases, leaving 11 bases of the junction unmatched. This CDR3 has 15 amino acids. The CDR3 loop is CASSPRQGARGEQYF. CDR3 in DNA: TGTGCCAGCAGCCCAAGACAGGGGGCGCGTGGAGAGCAGTACTTC.

The chain employs TRBV7-3 and TRBJ1-4; TRBD1 aligns across 9 bases. J was trimmed by 6 bases and V by 2 bases; bases with no gene match: 4. This CDR3 region has 15 residues. Germline V gene lookup returns CDR1 SGHTA and CDR2 FQGTGA. CDR3 DNA sequence: TGTGCCAGCAGCTTAGAGGGACAGGGTCATGAAAAACTGTTTTTT. This sequence encodes CASSLEGQGHEKLFF.

In DNA, the CDR3 is TGTGCCAGCAGTTTAACAGGGGGTCGGGGAGATACGCAGTATTTT. This sequence encodes CASSLTGGRGDTQYF. The chain uses TRBV27 and TRBJ2-3; TRBD1 agrees at 8 bases. Germline CDR1 and CDR2: MNHEY and SMNVEV (reference sequence). V lost 2 bases to trimming and J lost 5 bases; unmatched junction nucleotides: 6. The CDR3 extends over 15 amino acids.

V gene TRBV30 combines with J gene TRBJ2-3; maybe TRBD1 (7 bases). This CDR3 has 17 amino acids. Trimming left V 0 bases short and J 1 base short, with 17 bases between. The germline CDR1 and CDR2 sequences are GTSNPN and SVGIG (reference sequence). CDR3 loop: CAWSVRQGLGRTDTQYF. CDR3 in DNA: TGTGCCTGGAGTGTACGACAGGGACTGGGACGCACAGATACGCAGTATTTT.

V is TRBV19 and J is TRBJ1-2; D ambiguous. The CDR3 sequence is 16 residues long. Trimming shortened V by 5 bases and J by 6 bases, and 22 bases separated the two germline ends. The germline gives CDR1 LNHDA, CDR2 SQIVND (reference sequence). This CDR3 reads CASSFRPQAGLDGYTF. DNA for the CDR3: TGTGCCAGTAGTTTTCGACCCCAAGCAGGTTTGGATGGCTACACCTTC.

V and J are TRBV5-1 and TRBJ1-5, with TRBD1 as a possible D gene (5 bases). Trimming removed 0 bases from V and 2 bases from J, with 18 bases in between. Looked up from germline, CDR1 is SGHRS and CDR2 is YFSETQ. The CDR3 contains 18 residues. The CDR3 bases are TGCGCCAGCAGCTTGGGCACTAATCCGGCGGGGGGCAATCAGCCCCAGCATTTT. Translation: CASSLGTNPAGGNQPQHF.

The chain couples TRBV28 to TRBJ1-5, with 7 bases identical to TRBD1. This CDR3 has 11 amino acids. V lost 6 bases, J lost 12 bases, and 5 bases stayed unmatched. Looked up from germline, CDR1 is MDHEN and CDR2 is SYDVKM. CDR3 sequence reads: CASSQNRGQHF. DNA of the CDR3: TGTGCCAGCAGCCAAAACAGGGGCCAGCATTTT.

V is TRBV11-2 and J is TRBJ1-5; 8 nucleotides match TRBD1. CDR1 is SGHAT, CDR2 FQNNGV, per germline. Trimming took 7 bases from V and 7 from J; bases not matched to a gene: 15. The CDR3 contains 16 residues. This chain's CDR3 is CASTPIAGTGGQPQHF. CDR3 coding DNA: TGTGCCAGCACGCCCATTGCCGGGACAGGCGGCCAGCCCCAGCATTTT.

The CDR3, as DNA: TGTGCCAGCAGCCCCGAGGGGGCCACTGAAGCTTTCTTT. Translation: CASSPEGATEAFF. The chain couples TRBV7-8 to TRBJ1-1, with 7 bases aligning to TRBD1. The CDR3 extends over 13 amino acids. The germline V gene has CDR1 SGHVS and CDR2 FQNEAQ. V dropped 5 bases and J dropped 4; count of bases not matched to a gene: 4.

The J gene is TRBJ2-2, the V gene TRBV10-3; 8 bases match TRBD2. Germline trimming cut 6 bases from V and 4 bases from J; bases unmatched to any gene: 10. The CDR3 is 16 amino acids. Germline loops: CDR1 ENHRY, CDR2 SYGVKD. The CDR3 region is CAIRMKAGAGTGELFF. The CDR3 DNA reads as TGTGCCATCAGAATGAAAGCGGGAGCTGGCACCGGGGAGCTGTTTTTT.

This clone was detected only once. This chain joins TRBV19 and TRBJ1-4, with D uncertain. From germline, CDR1 is LNHDA and CDR2 SQIVND (reference sequence). V lost 6 bases and J 5 bases, leaving 16 bases between the germline ends. The CDR3 is 15 amino acids. The CDR3, as DNA: TGTGCCAGTAGCTACGGACTGAATAGAAATGAAAAACTGTTTTTT. Translating it yields CASSYGLNRNEKLFF.

V is TRBV3-1 (or the pseudogene TRBV3-2) and J is TRBJ2-7; 10 bases line up with TRBD2. The V and J ends lost 4 bases and 2 bases, in that order; junction bases with no gene match: 11. This CDR3 spans 17 amino acids. The germline V gene encodes CDR1 LGHDT and CDR2 YNNKEL (reference sequence). CDR3 sequence (DNA): TGTGCCAGCAGCCGGACTAGCGGTTCCACCACCACCTACGAGCAGTACTTC. It encodes CASSRTSGSTTTYEQYF.

The chain carries TRBV5-1 and TRBJ2-5; TRBD2 matches at 7 bases. There are 13 residues in the CDR3. Germline V lookup: CDR1 SGHRS, CDR2 YFSETQ. Trimming cost V 2 bases and J 5 bases; bases outside gene matches: 3. The CDR3 here is CASSLDGRETQYF. The CDR3, as DNA: TGCGCCAGCAGCTTAGACGGGAGGGAGACCCAGTACTTC.

J is TRBJ2-7 and V is TRBV28, with 9 nucleotides matching TRBD1. In germline, CDR1 is MDHEN, CDR2 SYDVKM. Losses at the gene ends were 2 bases for V and 9 bases for J; bases not matched to a gene: 8. The CDR3 is 14 residues long. CDR3 nucleotide sequence: TGTGCCAGCAGTTTACTTCAGAAACAGGGGGCGCAGTACTTC. It specifies CASSLLQKQGAQYF.

The genes are TRBV5-3 and TRBJ2-1, with 9 bases identical to TRBD1. TRBV5-3 is sorted into the ORF group, with uncertain function. V lost 5 bases, J lost 4 bases, and 13 bases stayed unmatched. This CDR3 is 17 amino acids long. The CDR3 DNA follows: TGTGCCAGAAGTTATAAAATGTCCGGGACAGGGTACAATGAGCAGTTCTTC. Its translation is CARSYKMSGTGYNEQFF.

V is TRBV6-5 and J is TRBJ1-3, with 7 bases that match TRBD1. This CDR3 is built from 13 residues. Trimming took 6 bases from V and 4 from J; bases not matched to a gene: 3. Germline V gene data show CDR1 as MNHEY and CDR2 as SVGAGI. CDR3 nucleotides: TGTGCCAGCAGGTCGGGACAGGGAAACACCATATATTTT. It is translated as CASRSGQGNTIYF.